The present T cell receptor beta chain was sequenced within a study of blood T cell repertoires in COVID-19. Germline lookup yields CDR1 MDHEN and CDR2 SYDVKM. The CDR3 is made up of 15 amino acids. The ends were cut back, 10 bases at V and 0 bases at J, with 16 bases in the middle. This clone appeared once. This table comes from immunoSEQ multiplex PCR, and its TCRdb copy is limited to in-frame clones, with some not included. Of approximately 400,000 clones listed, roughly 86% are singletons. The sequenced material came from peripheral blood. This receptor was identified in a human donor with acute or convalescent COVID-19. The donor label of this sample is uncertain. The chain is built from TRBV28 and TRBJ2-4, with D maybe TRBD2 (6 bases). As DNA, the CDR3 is TGTGCCACCTGTGAACGCGGGATAGCCAAAAACATTCAGTACTTC. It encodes CATCERGIAKNIQYF.